The 2 T cell receptor beta chains in this list originate from one sample, sequenced in a study of cytomegalovirus exposure and HLA in healthy donors. This PCR relied on a set of 60 Vbeta primers and 13 Jbeta primers. Libraries were prepared by immunoSEQ multiplex PCR; TCRdb keeps only in-frame clonotypes and omits some of them. This table lists around 210,000 clones. The sample taken for sequencing was PBMCs. All receptors come from a girl aged 2-10 years in good health and CMV-seropositive.

This chain uses TRBV29-1 with TRBJ2-7; 9 nucleotides agree with TRBD1. CDR3 length equals 16 residues. The J segment lost 4 bases and the V segment lost 3 bases, leaving 13 bases of the junction unmatched. Germline lookup yields CDR1 SQVTM and CDR2 ANQGSEA. CDR3 sequence reads: CSVDLRSRGQGYEQYF. In nucleotides, the CDR3 is TGCAGCGTTGATTTAAGATCTCGGGGACAGGGATACGAGCAGTACTTC.

The chain is built from TRBV11-2 and TRBJ1-2; possible D gene TRBD1, 5 bases. V dropped 0 bases and J dropped 4 bases, with 6 bases sitting between them. CDR3 length equals 13 residues. Per the germline V gene, CDR1 is SGHAT and CDR2 is FQNNGV. CDR3 loop: CASSLETAYGYTF. In DNA, the CDR3 is TGTGCCAGCAGCTTAGAGACAGCCTATGGCTACACCTTC.